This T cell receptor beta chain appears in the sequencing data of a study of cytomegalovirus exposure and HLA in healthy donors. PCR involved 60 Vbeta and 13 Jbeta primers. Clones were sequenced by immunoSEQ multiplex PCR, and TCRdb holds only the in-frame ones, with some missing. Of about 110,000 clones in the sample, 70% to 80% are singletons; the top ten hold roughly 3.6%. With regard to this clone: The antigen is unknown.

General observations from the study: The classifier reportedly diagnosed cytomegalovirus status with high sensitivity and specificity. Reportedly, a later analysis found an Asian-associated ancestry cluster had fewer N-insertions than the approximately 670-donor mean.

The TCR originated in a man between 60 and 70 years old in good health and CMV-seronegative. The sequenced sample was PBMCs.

CDR3 sequence (DNA): TGTGCCTGGAGTGTAGGGTGGACAGGCCAAGAGACCCAGTACTTC. This translates into CAWSVGWTGQETQYF. The chain combines TRBV30 with TRBJ2-5; 7 positions agree with TRBD1. Trimming took 0 bases from V and 1 from J; bases not matched to a gene: 5. From germline, CDR1 is GTSNPN and CDR2 SVGIG (reference sequence). The CDR3 loop spans 15 amino acids. The full variable domain, its missing parts supplied by reference TRBV30 and TRBJ2-5, is SQTIHQWPATLVQPVGSPLSLECTVEGTSNPNLYWYRQAAGRGLQLLFYSVGIGQISSEVPQNLSASRPQDRQFILSSKKLLLSDSGFYLCAWSVGWTGQETQYFGPGTRLLVL.